Detailed here is one TCR beta chain. Its antigen is undetermined. The record originates from a study of shared clonotypes between healthy human individuals. Study results and limitations: Among donors, sharing of clonotypes was expected to be affected by sequencing depth. Only blood was sampled, and tissue TCR repertoires likely differ from blood ones.

The CDR3 sequence is 13 residues long. The germline V and J ends were trimmed by 5 bases and 3 bases, with 11 bases remaining between them. CDR1 is MNHNY, CDR2 SVGAGI, per germline (reference sequence). Execution of the assay was at deep level. Source study methods: Sequence data from immunoSEQ were junction-only and lacked quality scores; consequently, filtering differed. Method: immunoSEQ multiplex PCR; TCRdb's copy keeps in-frame clones and lacks some. Clonal size and the V and J genes are those of that table, whereas D and trimming came from the DNA. The sample contains about 450,000 clones, 70% to 80% of which appear only once.

The sequence was obtained from a woman between 35 and 50 years old in good health. Some clones in this sample may be carry-over from other donors' samples. Sequenced input: PBMCs. The chain recombines TRBV6-6 with TRBJ2-7; D is unresolved. This CDR3 is CASSPKDVYEQYF. CDR3 bases: TGTGCCAGCAGTCCAAAGGACGTCTACGAGCAGTACTTC.